A single sample is the source of the 27 T cell receptor beta chains below, sequenced in a study of human T cells and chemical hapten exposure. Each CDR3 protein is one row after TCRdb ran MiXCR on the RACE reads. Counted here are 270,000 or so distinct CDR3 sequences, roughly 7.4% occurring once; the ten biggest clones make up about 1.1%. This sample's time point: pre-sensitization, week 0. Treatment noted: therapeutic diphenylcyclopropenone sensitization with weekly scalp DPC. The source was whole blood, collected in connection with sensitization to the hapten diphenylcyclopropenone (DPC). These receptors were obtained from a man younger than 30 with alopecia areata. Some clones in this sample may be carry-over from other donors' samples.

In its sample, this clonotype was seen many times. CDR3 DNA: TGCGCCAGCAGCCAAGATCACAGATCTAACTATGGCTACACCTTC. It encodes CASSQDHRSNYGYTF. The chain combines TRBV4-3 with TRBJ1-2; D is unresolved. Between the trimmed V and J ends, which lost 0 bases and 0 bases, there was a span of 8 bases. This CDR3 spans 15 amino acids. The germline gives CDR1 LGHNA, CDR2 YSLEER.

This clonotype appeared many times. V and J are TRBV5-1 and TRBJ2-7; possible D gene TRBD2, 5 bases. The germline V gene has CDR1 SGHRS and CDR2 YFSETQ. Trimming cost V 5 bases and J 1 base, with 10 bases left between them. This CDR3 spans 13 amino acids. Written as DNA, the CDR3 is TGCGCCAGCAGACCGGGGAGTTCCTACGAGCAGTACGTC. Residues: CASRPGSSYEQYV.

The rearrangement joins TRBV14 to TRBJ2-7; D gene uncertain. The V and J ends lost 1 base and 0 bases respectively, with 10 bases between them. CDR1 is SGHDN, CDR2 FVKESK, per germline. The CDR3 spans 15 residues. The CDR3 DNA sequence: TGTGCCAGCAGCCAAGGGCTACTGCTCTCCTACGAGCAGTACTTC. It encodes CASSQGLLLSYEQYF.

This clonotype showed up many times. This sequence joins TRBV12-5 and TRBJ2-2; TRBD1 matches at 8 bases. J was trimmed by 0 bases and V by 5 bases; bases with no gene match: 11. Germline assignment: CDR1 LGHNT and CDR2 FRNRAP. This CDR3 is built from 18 residues. Here the CDR3 DNA reads TGTGCTAGTGGTCCCTCTACCGGGACAGGTCCGAACACCGGGGAGCTGTTTTTT. Amino acid sequence: CASGPSTGTGPNTGELFF. Full variable domain (rest looked up from reference TRBV12-5 and TRBJ2-2): DARVTQTPRHKVTEMGQEVTMRCQPILGHNTVFWYRQTMMQGLELLAYFRNRAPLDDSGMPKDRFSAEMPDATLATLKIQPSEPRDSAVYFCASGPSTGTGPNTGELFFGEGSRLTVL.

This clonotype showed up many times. The chain uses TRBV28 and TRBJ1-5; 10 bases are shared with TRBD1. Trimming at V came to 5 bases and at J to 3 bases, leaving 7 bases not matched to a gene. The CDR3 extends over 16 amino acids. In germline, CDR1 is MDHEN, CDR2 SYDVKM. This CDR3 reads CASSNTDRGNNQPQHF. For the CDR3, the DNA is TGTGCCAGCAGTAATACGGACAGGGGGAACAATCAGCCCCAGCATTTT.

The chain employs TRBV21-1 and TRBJ2-3; the table's D gene call, TRBD1, was not cross checked with the DNA. TRBV21-1 is a listed pseudogene. The CDR3 length is 18 residues. In DNA form, the CDR3 reads TGTGCCAGCAACCCTCACAGGGGGCGAGTCGATGGCGCAGATACGCAGTATTTT. Amino acids: CASNPHRGRVDGADTQYF.

The rearrangement links TRBV7-9 to TRBJ1-6; no firm D call. CDR3 size: 13 residues. With 6 bases removed from V and 5 bases from J, the gap between germline ends came to 8 bases. In germline, CDR1 is SEHNR, CDR2 FQNEAQ (reference sequence). The CDR3 region is CASRDGDNSPLHF. CDR3 DNA: TGTGCCAGCAGGGACGGAGATAATTCACCCCTCCACTTT.

This clonotype came up a few times. In DNA, the CDR3 is TGTGCCAGCAGCCAACAGACAGGGGGCTTAACCGGGCCCTACGAGCAGTACGTC. Translated: CASSQQTGGLTGPYEQYV. The genes are TRBV6-2 or TRBV6-3 and TRBJ2-7, with 10 bases aligning to TRBD1. V dropped 6 bases and J dropped 2; count of bases not matched to a gene: 16. This CDR3 contains 18 residues. The germline V gene has CDR1 MNHEY and CDR2 SVGEGT.

The chain employs TRBV14 and TRBJ1-1, with D hard to call. The CDR3 extends over 15 amino acids. V was clipped by 0 bases and J by 4 bases, with 12 bases between them. The germline gives CDR1 SGHDN, CDR2 FVKESK. CDR3 in amino acids: CASSQDSRRTTEAFF. CDR3 nucleotides: TGTGCCAGCAGCCAAGATAGCAGAAGGACCACTGAAGCTTTCTTT.

The gene calls are TRBV6-5 and TRBJ1-5; a weak D match, TRBD1 (5 bases). Trimming removed 2 bases from V and 6 bases from J, with 14 bases in between. This CDR3 spans 15 amino acids. Germline V gene data show CDR1 as MNHEY and CDR2 as SVGAGI. CDR3 nucleotide sequence: TGTGCCAGCAGTTACAGCGGGGGGGGAGGTCAGCCCCAGCATTTT. The encoded protein is CASSYSGGGGQPQHF.

This chain joins TRBV29-1 and TRBJ2-2; TRBD2 matches at 7 bases. Per germline, CDR1 SQVTM and CDR2 ANQGSEA. Losses at the gene ends were 5 bases for V and 3 bases for J; bases not matched to a gene: 3. The CDR3 length is 13 residues. The CDR3 region is CSVLREYTGELFF. CDR3 DNA: TGCAGCGTTCTGCGGGAGTACACCGGGGAGCTGTTTTTT.

The V and J genes are TRBV9 and TRBJ2-3; no clear D. The CDR3 spans 13 residues. V was clipped by 4 bases and J by 5 bases, with 11 bases between them. The germline CDR1 and CDR2 sequences are SGDLS and YYNGEE. The CDR3 coding sequence is TGTGCCAGCAGCCCAAGGATTGAAGATACGCAGTATTTT. Its translation is CASSPRIEDTQYF.

This chain joins TRBV5-1 and TRBJ2-5; perhaps TRBD2 as D (6 bases). The CDR3 is made up of 15 amino acids. Per the germline V gene, CDR1 is SGHRS and CDR2 is YFSETQ. The ends were cut back, 4 bases at V and 1 base at J, with 14 bases in the middle. This CDR3 is CASSDGTLSQETQYF. The CDR3 DNA follows: TGCGCCAGCAGCGACGGGACTCTATCCCAAGAGACCCAGTACTTC.

This clonotype was recorded a few times. This sequence joins TRBV6-2 or TRBV6-3 and TRBJ1-5, with a weak D call TRBD1 (5 bases). Germline V gene lookup returns CDR1 MNHEY and CDR2 SVGEGT. V dropped 2 bases and J dropped 10 bases, with 12 bases sitting between them. The CDR3 is made up of 13 amino acids. CDR3 DNA sequence: TGTGCCAGCAGTTACATCCAGGGACCACCCCAGCATTTT. Its translation is CASSYIQGPPQHF.

The rearrangement joins TRBV7-2 to TRBJ1-2, with 8 nucleotides matching TRBD1. The CDR3 extends over 12 amino acids. Germline V gene lookup returns CDR1 SGHTA and CDR2 FQGNSA. The V gene end was trimmed by 3 bases and the J gene end by 12 bases; junction bases not matched to a gene: 6. The DNA for the CDR3 is TGTGCCAGCAGCTTCCCGATGACAGGGGACACCTTC. Translated, it gives CASSFPMTGDTF.

This clonotype was detected ten times or more. This chain connects TRBV6-5 to TRBJ2-7; D remains unclear. With 6 bases removed from V and 1 base from J, the gap between germline ends came to 10 bases. The CDR3 is made up of 13 amino acids. Germline CDR1 is MNHEY and CDR2 is SVGAGI. CDR3 nucleotide sequence: TGTGCCAGCAGAAAGGGCCGTTCCTACGAGCAGTACGTC. It encodes CASRKGRSYEQYV.

The rearrangement uses TRBV7-2 and TRBJ1-5; no reliable D call. Per the germline V gene, CDR1 is SGHTA and CDR2 is FQGNSA. The ends were cut back, 5 bases at V and 4 bases at J, with 9 bases in the middle. The CDR3 runs 13 residues. CDR3 sequence (DNA): TGTGCCAGCAGCGGAGAAGGAAATCAGCCCCAGCATTTT. Its protein product is CASSGEGNQPQHF. Full variable domain (missing parts from reference TRBV7-2 and TRBJ1-5): GAGVSQSPSNKVTEKGKDVELRCDPISGHTALYWYRQSLGQGLEFLIYFQGNSAPDKSGLPSDRFSAERTGGSVSTLTIQRTQQEDSAVYLCASSGEGNQPQHFGDGTRLSIL.

The chain couples TRBV2 to TRBJ2-3; 8 nucleotides agree with TRBD1. The CDR3 spans 16 residues. Germline V CDR1 and CDR2: SNHLY, FYNNEI. The ends lost 4 bases at V and 5 bases at J; junction bases unmatched: 11. The CDR3 spells CASSGQGHEWGDTQYF. The CDR3 bases are TGTGCCAGCAGTGGACAGGGGCACGAGTGGGGAGATACGCAGTATTTT.

This clonotype was detected a few times. The chain is built from TRBV25-1 and TRBJ2-5; D uncertain. Germline-derived CDR1 and CDR2 are MGHDK and SYGVNS. Trimming left V 2 bases short and J 5 bases short, with 12 bases between. This CDR3 comprises 14 residues. Here the CDR3 reads CASSEAAAGETQYF. As DNA, the CDR3 is TGTGCCAGCAGTGAAGCAGCCGCCGGGGAGACCCAGTACTTC.

The J gene is TRBJ2-7, the V gene TRBV11-2; D is unresolved. V lost 1 base, J lost 4 bases, and 11 bases lay in between. The CDR3 is 14 residues long. The germline CDR1 and CDR2 sequences are SGHAT and FQNNGV. DNA for the CDR3: TGTGCCAGCAGCTTAGTCGCTGGAATTTACGAGCAGTACGTC. Protein sequence: CASSLVAGIYEQYV.

This clonotype was seen a few times. V usage is TRBV29-1 and J usage is TRBJ2-3; D remains ambiguous. The V end lost 4 bases, the J end lost 0 bases, and 11 bases lay between the germline ends. CDR1 SQVTM and CDR2 ANQGSEA come from the germline V gene. The CDR3 loop spans 14 amino acids. CDR3 amino acids: CSVVFFSSTDTQYF. The CDR3 DNA reads TGCAGCGTTGTCTTCTTCTCTAGCACAGATACGCAGTATTTT.

The table lists this clonotype with a count of one. This chain connects TRBV24-1 to TRBJ2-1; perhaps TRBD1 as D (5 bases). The CDR3 sequence is 16 residues long. V shed 0 bases and J shed 4 bases, with 12 bases lying between them. Germline lookup yields CDR1 KGHDR and CDR2 SFDVKD. The CDR3 bases are TGTGCCACCAGTGATTTGGATTGGCAGGGTTACAATGAGCAGTTCTTC. Its translation is CATSDLDWQGYNEQFF.

This clonotype has just a few counts. This sequence joins TRBV6-6 and TRBJ1-1; 7 bases are a match to TRBD1. V lost 6 bases to trimming and J lost 5 bases; unmatched junction nucleotides: 12. The CDR3 is 15 residues long. The germline CDR1 and CDR2 sequences are MNHNY and SVGAGI (reference sequence). The CDR3: CASRYARGRRTEAFF. The CDR3 bases are TGTGCCAGCAGATACGCGAGGGGGCGGAGGACTGAAGCTTTCTTT.

This clonotype has only a few counts. The chain joins TRBV29-1 to TRBJ1-2; D is ambiguous. CDR1 is SQVTM, CDR2 ANQGSEA, per germline. This CDR3 is 10 amino acids long. The V end lost 2 bases, the J end lost 8 bases, and 6 bases lay between the germline ends. The CDR3 DNA reads as TGCAGCGTTGAACCCCCGGGCTACACCTTC. Translated: CSVEPPGYTF.

The rearrangement joins TRBV7-2 to TRBJ2-3; D ambiguous. Germline CDR1 is SGHTA and CDR2 is FQGNSA. Trimming took off 0 bases at V and 2 bases at J, with 6 bases between the two ends. This CDR3 contains 14 residues. CDR3 DNA sequence: TGTGCCAGCAGCTTAGCCCGGATCACAGATACGCAGTATTTT. This encodes CASSLARITDTQYF.

This clonotype was found many times. The chain combines TRBV4-1 with TRBJ1-1; 7 nucleotides agree with TRBD1. J lost 6 bases, V lost 4 bases, and 8 bases had no gene match. The CDR3 runs to 14 residues. Germline V gene lookup returns CDR1 MGHRA and CDR2 YSYEKL. The CDR3 spells CASSRAGTDPEAFF. The CDR3, as DNA: TGCGCCAGCAGCCGGGCCGGGACAGACCCTGAAGCTTTCTTT.

A few counts support this clonotype. V is TRBV3-1 and J is TRBJ2-7; 9 bases are a match to TRBD1. Germline-derived CDR1 and CDR2 are LGHDT and YNNKEL (reference sequence). The CDR3 consists of 15 residues. The V segment lost 5 bases and the J segment 5 bases; nucleotides outside the gene matches: 10. CDR3 sequence: CASSFPGTGLNEQYF. CDR3 nucleotide sequence: TGTGCCAGCAGCTTCCCCGGGACAGGGCTGAACGAGCAGTACTTC.